This is a list of T cell receptor beta chains from one sample in a study of blood T cell repertoires in COVID-19. Only in-frame clones appear in the TCRdb table, and some are missing; sequencing was by immunoSEQ multiplex PCR. The sample lists approximately 500,000 clones, 80% to 90% occurring once. Sequenced: peripheral blood. These receptors originate from a young man with COVID-19, enrolled during active disease. Both conserved end residues are part of each CDR3. D genes are given only for firm matches. Some rows mark clone size as missing; the rest say once, few, many or name a class of expanded clone.

abundance	d_gene	v_gene	j_gene	CDR3nt	CDR3aa
NA	NA	TRBV12-3/TRBV12-4	TRBJ1-4	TGTGCCAGCAGCCGGACAATTGAAAAACTGTTTTTT	CASSRTIEKLFF
NA	NA	TRBV9	TRBJ2-7	TGTGCCAGCAGCGTTGAGCCCGCCCCGAACTCCTACGAGCAGTACTTC	CASSVEPAPNSYEQYF
NA	TRBD1	TRBV5-4	TRBJ1-2	TGTGCCAGCAGCTCAGCGGACAGGGGAGGAGACTATGGCTACACCTTC	CASSSADRGGDYGYTF
NA	NA	TRBV7-9	TRBJ2-3	TGTGCCAGCAGCTTCGCGACTACAGATACGCAGTATTTT	CASSFATTDTQYF
NA	NA	TRBV6-6	TRBJ2-7	TGTGCCAGCAACCCGGGACACAGCTCCTACGAGCAGTACTTC	CASNPGHSSYEQYF
NA	NA	TRBV20-1	TRBJ2-7	TGCAGTGCTAGTCCTACGTACGAGCAGTACTTC	CSASPTYEQYF
NA	NA	TRBV7-9	TRBJ1-1	TGTGCCAGTCCCGACGGGACTGAAGCTTTCTTT	CASPDGTEAFF
NA	NA	TRBV5-6	TRBJ2-4	TGTGCCAGCAGCTTTCTCAGATCAGGGTCTCGGTACTTC	CASSFLRSGSRYF
NA	NA	TRBV2	TRBJ1-6	TGTGCCAGCAGTGAAGCGTCGGGGGGGACTAATTCACCCCTCCACTTT	CASSEASGGTNSPLHF
NA	NA	TRBV5-1	TRBJ2-6	TGCGCCAGCAGCTTGGATCGGGGGGCCGGTACCTGGGCCAACGTCCTGACTTTC	CASSLDRGAGTWANVLTF
NA	NA	TRBV6-1	TRBJ2-1	TGTGCCAGCAGTGAAGTTGGCGGTGGGAATGAGCAGTTCTTC	CASSEVGGGNEQFF
once	TRBD1	TRBV4-1	TRBJ1-2	TGCGCCAGCAGCCCCGTAGGACAGGTTATTAGCTACACCTTC	CASSPVGQVISYTF
NA	NA	TRBV11-2	TRBJ1-2	TGTGCCAGCAGCGAATCCGCGTATGGCTACACCTTC	CASSESAYGYTF
NA	TRBD2	TRBV24-1	TRBJ2-3	TGTGCCACCCAGACTAGCGGGAGCACAGATACGCAGTATTTT	CATQTSGSTDTQYF
NA	NA	TRBV19	TRBJ1-5	TGTGCCAGTGGGGCGGGGAATCAGCCCCAGCATTTT	CASGAGNQPQHF
NA	NA	TRBV5-5	TRBJ2-5	TGTGCCAGCTTAGCTGGTCAGTTCGGAGAGACCCAGTACTTC	CASLAGQFGETQYF
NA	TRBD1	TRBV5-1	TRBJ1-1	TGCGCCAGCTCCGACAGGGTTGGGACTGAAGCTTTCTTT	CASSDRVGTEAFF
NA	NA	TRBV12-3/TRBV12-4	TRBJ2-1	TGTGCCAGCAGTATCGTCCGGGAGCAGTTCTTC	CASSIVREQFF
NA	NA	TRBV6-5	TRBJ1-2	TGTGCCAGCGCCTCGGGGGGGCAACGACTAAATGGCTACACCTTC	CASASGGQRLNGYTF
NA	NA	TRBV19	TRBJ1-5	TGTGCCAGTAGTATCCCCCGGGGATTCAATCAGCCCCAGCATTTT	CASSIPRGFNQPQHF
NA	TRBD2	TRBV10-1	TRBJ2-1	TGCGCCAGCAGTGAGGAATTCGGGACTAGAAAGTTCTTC	CASSEEFGTRKFF
NA	TRBD2	TRBV7-9	TRBJ2-1	TGTGCCAGCAGCACGGGACTAGTGAGGGGGGATGAGCAGTTCTTC	CASSTGLVRGDEQFF
NA	NA	TRBV15	TRBJ2-3	TGTGCCACCAGCAGAGGGGGGGGCCATAGCACAGATACGCAGTATTTT	CATSRGGGHSTDTQYF
NA	TRBD1	TRBV7-9	TRBJ2-1	TGTGCCAGCAGTTACGACAGGGTCTATGTCGATGAGCAGTTCTTC	CASSYDRVYVDEQFF